One and the same sample provided the 29 T cell receptor beta chains below, sequenced in a study of CD8+CD57+ T cells in acquired aplastic anemia (dated by TCRdb to 2016 to 2018). Sequenced using an Illumina HiSeq 2000. Genomic DNA served as template for TCR beta VDJ combination and CDR3 sequence profiling. TCRdb's own reprocessing of the public reads used fastp at Q25 and MiXCR and kept productive beta chains. Each record represents a unique CDR3 protein, reported with the most common genes and DNA among its rows. This sample has 40,000 or so distinct CDR3 sequences in its table, and under 80% of those were observed once. In total, the top ten clones hold 22% of the sample. Sequenced input: sorted CD4+, CD8+, or CD8+CD57+ T cells (not recorded which) from PBMCs. These receptors all come from a human donor in good health, serving as a control.

This clonotype was observed a single time. The chain joins TRBV10-3 to TRBJ2-1, with D uncertain. This CDR3 contains 14 residues. The V gene lost 4 bases and the J gene lost 3 bases, with 10 bases spanning the gap. CDR1 and CDR2 (germline): ENHRY, SYGVKD. This CDR3 is CAISVEDGYNEQFF. CDR3 nucleotides: TGTGCCATCAGTGTCGAGGACGGCTACAATGAGCAGTTCTTC.

V is TRBV24-1 and J is TRBJ1-1; the D gene is possibly TRBD1 (5 bases). CDR3 length equals 14 residues. The ends were cut back, 6 bases at V and 11 bases at J, with 21 bases in the middle. The germline V gene encodes CDR1 KGHDR and CDR2 SFDVKD. The CDR3 DNA sequence: TGTGCCACCAGTTCCGGGGCAGCAGGTGCGACGGCTTTCTTT. Its translation is CATSSGAAGATAFF.

This clonotype occurred many times. The gene calls are TRBV11-2 and TRBJ2-2; D is possibly TRBD1 or TRBD2 (7 bases each). The V and J ends lost 0 bases and 4 bases respectively, with 15 bases between them. Germline loops: CDR1 SGHAT, CDR2 FQNNGV. The CDR3 consists of 17 residues. The CDR3 DNA is TGTGCCAGCAGCTTAGAGGGCAGGGGGGGCACCACCGGGGAGCTGTTTTTT. Its protein is CASSLEGRGGTTGELFF.

The V gene is TRBV5-1, the J gene TRBJ1-2; a possible D gene is TRBD1 (5 bases). Trimming removed 0 bases from V and 6 bases from J, with 9 bases in between. From germline, CDR1 is SGHRS and CDR2 YFSETQ. The CDR3 covers 13 residues. The CDR3 DNA follows: TGCGCCAGCAGCTTGGGACAGAAGGATGGCTACACCTTC. Translation gives CASSLGQKDGYTF.

The J gene is TRBJ1-1, the V gene TRBV25-1; perhaps TRBD1 as D (5 bases). Trimming left V 4 bases short and J 1 base short, with 7 bases between. CDR3 length equals 13 residues. The germline CDR1 and CDR2 sequences are MGHDK and SYGVNS. The CDR3 reads CASSVGPNTEAFF. CDR3 bases: TGTGCCAGCAGTGTGGGGCCGAACACTGAAGCTTTCTTT.

This clonotype turned up a few times. The chain recombines TRBV5-1 with TRBJ1-2, with D unresolved. This CDR3 is built from 14 residues. Germline V CDR1 and CDR2: SGHRS, YFSETQ. V was pared by 0 bases and J by 4 bases, with 10 bases between. This chain's CDR3 is CASSLEGSIYGYTF. In DNA, the CDR3 is TGCGCCAGCAGCTTGGAGGGCAGCATCTATGGCTACACCTTC.

The V gene is TRBV7-6, the J gene TRBJ2-7, with no clear D. Trimming removed 3 bases from V and 3 bases from J, with 6 bases in between. This CDR3 region has 12 residues. Looked up from germline, CDR1 is SGHVS and CDR2 is FNYEAQ. This CDR3 is CASSFGVYEQYF. For the CDR3, the DNA is TGTGCCAGCAGCTTTGGAGTCTACGAGCAGTACTTC.

The rearrangement links TRBV7-2 to TRBJ2-5; tentatively, D is TRBD1 (6 bases). Germline V gene sequence: CDR1 SGHTA, CDR2 FQGNSA. The CDR3 spans 13 residues. Trimming took off 3 bases at V and 3 bases at J, with 8 bases between the two ends. CDR3 sequence reads: CASSLSGEETQYF. The DNA of the CDR3 is TGTGCCAGCAGCTTGTCAGGGGAAGAGACCCAGTACTTC.

The V and J genes are TRBV6-1 and TRBJ1-6, with D tentatively TRBD1 (5 bases). CDR1 is MNHNS, CDR2 SASEGT, per germline. Trimming cost V 6 bases and J 2 bases, with 8 bases left between them. This CDR3 contains 14 residues. CDR3 coding DNA: TGTGCCAGCAGCGCGGGGCCCTATAATTCACCCCTCCACTTT. It codes for CASSAGPYNSPLHF.

This clonotype has a single count. The chain employs TRBV6-1 and TRBJ2-1; D is uncertain. The V gene's germline CDR1 is MNHNS and CDR2 SASEGT. V lost 0 bases and J 14 bases, leaving 5 bases between the germline ends. The length of the CDR3 is 10 residues. The CDR3 spells CASSEAGKFF. CDR3 nucleotides: TGTGCCAGCAGTGAAGCAGGCAAGTTCTTC.

This chain links TRBV2 with TRBJ1-6; 8 bases agree with TRBD1. CDR1 is SNHLY and CDR2 is FYNNEI in the germline V gene. Germline trimming cut 2 bases from V and 10 bases from J; bases unmatched to any gene: 4. The CDR3 is 14 amino acids. CDR3: CASSEWDRTSPLHF. The CDR3 DNA reads TGTGCCAGCAGTGAATGGGACAGGACGTCACCCCTCCACTTT.

The chain is built from TRBV7-3 and TRBJ1-2; TRBD1 aligns across 7 bases. CDR1 SGHTA and CDR2 FQGTGA come from the germline V gene. J lost 9 bases, V lost 4 bases, and 8 bases had no gene match. The CDR3 totals 13 residues. The CDR3 here is CASSSGTARSYTF. CDR3 sequence (DNA): TGTGCCAGCAGCTCCGGGACAGCTCGTAGCTACACCTTC.

J is TRBJ1-2 and V is TRBV12-3 or TRBV12-4; D call uncertain. Trimming left V 2 bases short and J 4 bases short, with 8 bases between. This CDR3 contains 13 residues. The CDR3 here is CASSLMTTYGYTF. For the CDR3, the DNA is TGTGCCAGCAGTTTAATGACAACCTATGGCTACACCTTC.

The V call is TRBV2, the J call TRBJ1-5, with 7 bases lining up with TRBD1. The CDR3 is 15 amino acids. V lost 6 bases to trimming and J lost 1 base; unmatched junction nucleotides: 6. Per germline, CDR1 SNHLY and CDR2 FYNNEI. In nucleotides, the CDR3 is TGTGCCAGCAGCGCGGGACAGAACAGCAATCAGCCCCAGCATTTT. It specifies CASSAGQNSNQPQHF.

This chain connects TRBV19 to TRBJ1-1; the D gene is possibly TRBD1 (6 bases). CDR1 is LNHDA, CDR2 SQIVND, per germline (reference sequence). Trimming stripped 2 bases from V and 8 bases from J, with 15 bases between. This CDR3 region has 14 residues. CDR3 region: CASSITQQGQEAFF. CDR3 nucleotides: TGTGCCAGTAGTATAACTCAACAGGGTCAAGAAGCTTTCTTT.

The gene calls are TRBV5-1 and TRBJ1-1, with D hard to call. The length of the CDR3 is 13 residues. V dropped 0 bases and J dropped 3 bases, with 6 bases sitting between them. Germline lookup yields CDR1 SGHRS and CDR2 YFSETQ. The CDR3 sequence: CASSLVPDTEAFF. The CDR3 DNA reads as TGCGCCAGCAGCTTGGTGCCTGACACTGAAGCTTTCTTT.

This clonotype was seen just once. The CDR3 DNA reads as TGTGCCAGCAGTTTTGGGACAGGGTGGGATTCACCCCTCCACTTT. The encoded protein is CASSFGTGWDSPLHF. The chain carries TRBV12-3 or TRBV12-4 and TRBJ1-6, with TRBD1 matching over 9 bases. This CDR3 is 15 amino acids long. V shed 3 bases, J shed 8 bases, and the junction held 5 bases outside the gene matches.

The chain links TRBV30 to TRBJ1-1, with 8 bases matching TRBD1. Trimming took 5 bases from V and 0 from J; bases not matched to a gene: 11. Germline loops: CDR1 GTSNPN, CDR2 SVGIG (reference sequence). This CDR3 comprises 16 residues. CDR3 region: CAWGIFRGLLNTEAFF. As DNA, the CDR3 is TGTGCCTGGGGGATCTTCAGGGGGCTGCTGAACACTGAAGCTTTCTTT.

The chain combines TRBV6-5 with TRBJ2-7; a weak D match, TRBD1 (7 bases). The CDR3 is 15 amino acids. The germline V gene encodes CDR1 MNHEY and CDR2 SVGAGI. Trimming stripped 4 bases from V and 0 bases from J, with 13 bases between. CDR3 DNA sequence: TGTGCCAGCAGTTCGGGACAGCGGGTCTCCTACGAGCAGTACTTC. This encodes CASSSGQRVSYEQYF.

This sequence joins TRBV12-3 or TRBV12-4 and TRBJ1-1, with D possibly being TRBD1 (5 bases). The V gene lost 3 bases and the J gene lost 5 bases, with 13 bases spanning the gap. This CDR3 spans 14 amino acids. DNA of the CDR3: TGTGCCAGCAGTTTGACAGCCGTGGGGACTGAAGCTTTCTTT. It translates to CASSLTAVGTEAFF.

The DNA of the CDR3 is TGTGCCAGCAAGGGCAGGAACACTGAAGCTTTCTTT. It codes for CASKGRNTEAFF. The genes are TRBV7-9 and TRBJ1-1; no reliable D call. CDR1 and CDR2 (germline): SEHNR, FQNEAQ (reference sequence). This CDR3 region has 12 residues. V lost 7 bases, J lost 1 base, and 7 bases lay in between.

This chain uses TRBV29-1 with TRBJ1-1; 8 positions match TRBD1. V shed 7 bases, J shed 0 bases, and the junction held 7 bases outside the gene matches. The CDR3 is 14 residues long. The V gene's germline CDR1 is SQVTM and CDR2 ANQGSEA. This CDR3 reads CSATRTGMNTEAFF. CDR3 sequence (DNA): TGCAGCGCCACCAGGACAGGGATGAACACTGAAGCTTTCTTT.

The genes are TRBV20-1 and TRBJ2-7; TRBD1 aligns across 7 bases. Trimming removed 6 bases from V and 3 bases from J; junction bases left unmatched: 8. In germline, CDR1 is DFQATT, CDR2 SNEGSKA (reference sequence). The CDR3 consists of 13 residues. DNA for the CDR3: TGCAGTGCCCAACCCGACAGGGACTACGAGCAGTACTTC. This encodes CSAQPDRDYEQYF.

The rearrangement uses TRBV4-1 and TRBJ2-5; D possibly matches TRBD1 or TRBD2 (5 bases each). Trimming took 4 bases from V and 3 from J, leaving 12 bases between them. The germline gives CDR1 MGHRA, CDR2 YSYEKL. This CDR3 is built from 14 residues. The CDR3 bases are TGCGCCAGCAGCCTCCGGGACGCGGAAGAGACCCAGTACTTC. Its protein product is CASSLRDAEETQYF.

The table lists this clonotype with a count of one. The V gene is TRBV2, the J gene TRBJ2-7; D possibly corresponds to TRBD2 (6 bases). V shed 8 bases and J shed 3 bases, with 11 bases lying between them. The CDR3 is 12 residues long. In germline, CDR1 is SNHLY, CDR2 FYNNEI. The CDR3 sequence is CASGDSFYEQYV. CDR3 sequence (DNA): TGTGCCAGCGGGGACTCCTTCTACGAGCAGTACGTC.

This chain connects TRBV15 to TRBJ2-1; 9 nucleotides match TRBD1. V shed 0 bases and J 6 bases; nucleotides not matched to a gene: 9. The CDR3 is 17 amino acids. CDR1 and CDR2 from the germline V gene are LNHNV and YYDKDF (reference sequence). CDR3 sequence reads: CATSREWTGVTGNEQFF. CDR3 DNA sequence: TGTGCCACCAGCAGAGAGTGGACAGGGGTAACGGGCAATGAGCAGTTCTTC. The full variable domain, rest sourced from reference TRBV15 and TRBJ2-1, is DAMVIQNPRYQVTQFGKPVTLSCSQTLNHNVMYWYQQKSSQAPKLLFHYYDKDFNNEADTPDNFQSRRPNTSFCFLDIRSPGLGDTAMYLCATSREWTGVTGNEQFFGPGTRLTVL.

This clonotype was detected only a few times. This chain links TRBV24-1 with TRBJ2-3, with D perhaps TRBD2 (6 bases). The CDR3 runs to 14 residues. Germline-derived CDR1 and CDR2 are KGHDR and SFDVKD. Trimming cost V 9 bases and J 3 bases, with 15 bases left between them. The CDR3 spells CATRGAGSTDTQYF. The CDR3 nucleotides are TGTGCCACCCGCGGGGCAGGGAGTACAGATACGCAGTATTTT.

Comments on this clonotype: Compared with germline, one end of the junction differs, possibly owing to a read error. The chain combines TRBV6-4 with TRBJ2-1; 7 bases fit TRBD2. CDR1 is MRHNA and CDR2 is SNTAGT in the germline V gene. This CDR3 region has 15 residues. The CDR3 region has the DNA TGTGCCAGCAGTGACGGCGGGGGTCTCTACAATGAGCGGTTCTTC. Its protein is CASSDGGGLYNERFF.

This clonotype showed up many times. The V call is TRBV6-4, the J call TRBJ1-1, with D possibly matching TRBD1 (5 bases). There are 15 residues in the CDR3. Trimming shortened V by 4 bases and J by 4 bases, and 16 bases separated the two germline ends. The germline V gene has CDR1 MRHNA and CDR2 SNTAGT. The CDR3 reads CASSASEDKGTEAFF. CDR3 bases: TGTGCCAGCAGTGCCTCGGAGGACAAGGGCACTGAAGCTTTCTTT.